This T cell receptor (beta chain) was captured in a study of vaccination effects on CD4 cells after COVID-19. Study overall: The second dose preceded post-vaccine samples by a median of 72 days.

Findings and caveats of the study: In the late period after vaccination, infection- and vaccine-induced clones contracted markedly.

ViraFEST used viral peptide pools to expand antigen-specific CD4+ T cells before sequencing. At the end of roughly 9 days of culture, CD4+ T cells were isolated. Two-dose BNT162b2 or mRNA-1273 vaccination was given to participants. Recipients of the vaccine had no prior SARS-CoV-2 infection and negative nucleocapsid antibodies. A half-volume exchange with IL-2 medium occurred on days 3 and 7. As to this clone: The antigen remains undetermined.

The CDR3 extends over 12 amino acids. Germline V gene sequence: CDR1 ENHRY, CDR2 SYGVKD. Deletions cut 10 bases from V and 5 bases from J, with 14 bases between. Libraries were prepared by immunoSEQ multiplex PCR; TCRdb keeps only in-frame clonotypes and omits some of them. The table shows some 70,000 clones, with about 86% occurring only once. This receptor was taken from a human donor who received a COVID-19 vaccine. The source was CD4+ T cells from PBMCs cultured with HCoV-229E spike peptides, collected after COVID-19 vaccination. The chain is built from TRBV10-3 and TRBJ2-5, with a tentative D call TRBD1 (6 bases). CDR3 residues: CATRTELETQYF. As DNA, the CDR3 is TGTGCCACGAGGACAGAACTGGAGACCCAGTACTTC.